This T cell receptor beta chain was observed in a study of T cell repertoires in cytomegalovirus infection. Whole-study context: Public TCR beta signatures indicated both CMV infection and matching HLA type. Points from the study as a whole: CMV-specific HLA-C-restricted TCR beta clonotypes dominated the ex vivo response. The study identified carriers of CMV plus the relevant HLA from cumulative public TCR beta family frequency.

This clonotype was recorded at least ten times. The target antigen is unknown. The CDR3 sequence is 14 residues long. The V gene lost 3 bases and the J gene lost 3 bases, with 10 bases spanning the gap. Germline V gene data show CDR1 as SEHNR and CDR2 as FQNEAQ (reference sequence). TCRdb passed the reads through MiXCR, listing each CDR3 protein once. Of roughly 190,000 distinct CDR3 sequences in the sample, about a tenth were seen once. J is TRBJ2-3 and V is TRBV7-9; D unclear. The source of this sequence is a human donor in good health (CMV status not recorded). Some clones in this sample may be carry-over from other donors' samples. Sample: PBMCs. The CDR3, as DNA: TGTGCCAGCAGCTTTAGTGCAGTGACAGATACGCAGTATTTT. Encoded protein: CASSFSAVTDTQYF.